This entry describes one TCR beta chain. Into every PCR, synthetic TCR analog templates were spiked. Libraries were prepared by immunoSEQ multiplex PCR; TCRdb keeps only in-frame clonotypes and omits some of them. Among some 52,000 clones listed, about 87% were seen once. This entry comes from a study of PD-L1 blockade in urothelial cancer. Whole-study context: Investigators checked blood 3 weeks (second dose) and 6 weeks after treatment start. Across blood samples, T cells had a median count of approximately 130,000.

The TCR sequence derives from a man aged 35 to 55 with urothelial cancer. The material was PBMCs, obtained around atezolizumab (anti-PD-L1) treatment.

This chain's CDR3 is CASSPRQGHIQYF. CDR3 nucleotide sequence: TGTGCCAGCAGCCCCAGACAGGGGCACATTCAGTACTTC. The gene calls are TRBV14 and TRBJ2-4; 8 nucleotides line up with TRBD1. Losses at the gene ends were 4 bases for V and 8 bases for J; bases not matched to a gene: 4. The CDR3 length is 13 residues. Germline CDR1 SGHDN, CDR2 FVKESK. Together with reference TRBV14 and TRBJ2-4, the CDR3 gives the full variable domain: EAGVTQFPSHSVIEKGQTVTLRCDPISGHDNLYWYRRVMGKEIKFLLHFVKESKQDESGMPNNRFLAERTGGTYSTLKVQPAELEDSGVYFCASSPRQGHIQYFGAGTRLSVL.